The 18 T cell receptor beta chains in this list originate from one sample, sequenced in a study of Ad26.COV2.S vaccination and SARS-CoV-2 variants. Treatment: 19 received Ad26.COV2.S at low or high dose, single or two shots; about 5 received placebo; per-sample allocation not given. The investigators took samples on day 63 after the first vaccine or placebo injection. Produced via immunoSEQ multiplex PCR; TCRdb's table is partial and in-frame only. The table includes approximately 280,000 clones, around 87% detected once. This material consisted of peripheral blood, taken in a trial of Ad26.COV2.S vaccine versus placebo. These TCRs come from a person between 18 and 59 years old who received the Ad26.COV2.S COVID-19 vaccine or a placebo.

This chain links TRBV7-9 with TRBJ2-1; 13 bases align to TRBD2. Germline V gives CDR1 SEHNR, CDR2 FQNEAQ (reference sequence). The trim removed 4 bases at V and 6 bases at J, leaving 3 bases unmatched. The length of the CDR3 is 15 residues. The CDR3 region has the DNA TGTGCCAGCAGCTGGGGACTAGCGGGATTCAATGAGCAGTTCTTC. This sequence encodes CASSWGLAGFNEQFF.

This clone has a handful of counts. The V and J genes are TRBV2 and TRBJ1-1; 7 bases map to TRBD1. J lost 1 base, V lost 6 bases, and 2 bases had no gene match. The CDR3 is 13 residues long. Per germline, CDR1 SNHLY and CDR2 FYNNEI. CDR3 loop: CASSRQGNTEAFF. CDR3 nucleotide sequence: TGTGCCAGCAGCCGACAGGGGAACACTGAAGCTTTCTTT. Together with reference TRBV2 and TRBJ1-1, the CDR3 gives the full variable domain: EPEVTQTPSHQVTQMGQEVILRCVPISNHLYFYWYRQILGQKVEFLVSFYNNEISEKSEIFDDQFSVERPDGSNFTLKIRSTKLEDSAMYFCASSRQGNTEAFFGQGTRLTVV.

The chain recombines TRBV5-1 with TRBJ2-7; 8 positions agree with TRBD2. The CDR3 has 13 residues. After removal of 5 bases from V and 2 bases from J, the junction contained 3 bases not matched to a gene. Germline V lookup: CDR1 SGHRS, CDR2 YFSETQ. CDR3 DNA sequence: TGCGCCAGCAGTAATAGCGGGGCCTACGAGCAGTACTTC. It yields the protein CASSNSGAYEQYF.

This clone was observed a single time. The gene calls are TRBV6-5 and TRBJ2-1; 10 bases match TRBD1. Trimming at V came to 5 bases and at J to 5 bases, leaving 6 bases not matched to a gene. CDR1 MNHEY and CDR2 SVGAGI come from the germline V gene. This CDR3 is 15 amino acids long. This CDR3 is CASSIDRGRNNEQFF. CDR3 bases: TGTGCCAGCAGTATAGACAGGGGGCGAAACAATGAGCAGTTCTTC.

This sequence joins TRBV30 and TRBJ2-7, with a possible D match to TRBD2 (5 bases). This CDR3 has 13 amino acids. V was pared by 5 bases and J by 3 bases, with 14 bases between. Germline V gene lookup returns CDR1 GTSNPN and CDR2 SVGIG (reference sequence). DNA for the CDR3: TGTGCCTGGGCTGGGAGCACCAACTACGAGCAGTACTTC. This codes for CAWAGSTNYEQYF.

The CDR3 coding sequence is TGTGCCAGCAGCTTGGGCGGGCTCGGGAATGAGCAGTTCTTC. Protein: CASSLGGLGNEQFF. V usage is TRBV7-2 and J usage is TRBJ2-1, with a weak D call TRBD2 (5 bases). There are 14 residues in the CDR3. The germline gives CDR1 SGHTA, CDR2 FQGNSA. The germline V and J ends were trimmed by 3 bases and 7 bases, with 13 bases remaining between them.

This rearrangement joins TRBV7-8 to TRBJ1-2; D is perhaps TRBD1 (5 bases). CDR1 and CDR2 (germline): SGHVS, FQNEAQ. Trimming left V 2 bases short and J 8 bases short, with 12 bases between. The CDR3 length is 13 residues. The CDR3 DNA sequence: TGTGCCAGCAGCTTAAGATGGGCAGGGGGCTACACCTTC. It yields the protein CASSLRWAGGYTF.

This clone was seen just once. This chain links TRBV4-1 with TRBJ2-5, with TRBD1 identical over 8 bases. CDR1 and CDR2 from the germline V gene are MGHRA and YSYEKL. Losses at the gene ends were 0 bases for V and 4 bases for J; bases not matched to a gene: 10. The CDR3 is made up of 17 amino acids. CDR3 nucleotide sequence: TGCGCCAGCAGCCAAGATTCGGCAGGGGGCTTTGGAGAGACCCAGTACTTC. This sequence encodes CASSQDSAGGFGETQYF.

The genes are TRBV6-5 and TRBJ2-7; unclear D gene. Germline V CDR1 and CDR2: MNHEY, SVGAGI. CDR3 length: 13 amino acids. Trimming cost V 6 bases and J 4 bases, with 13 bases left between them. CDR3 sequence: CASSNPRGYEQYF. CDR3 DNA sequence: TGTGCCAGCAGCAACCCGCGAGGATACGAGCAGTACTTC.

The CDR3 protein is CASSLRSGITDTQYF. The CDR3 DNA is TGTGCCAGCAGCTTGAGAAGCGGGATCACAGATACGCAGTATTTT. The rearrangement uses TRBV5-4 and TRBJ2-3; TRBD2 agrees at 7 bases. The CDR3 extends over 15 amino acids. The J segment lost 2 bases and the V segment lost 1 base, leaving 4 bases of the junction unmatched. CDR1 and CDR2 (germline): SGHNT, YYREEE (reference sequence).

This clone was counted once. This CDR3 is CASSTRDRGPLETQYF. The CDR3 coding sequence is TGTGCCAGCAGCACAAGGGACAGGGGGCCCCTAGAGACCCAGTACTTC. The chain joins TRBV7-9 to TRBJ2-5; 12 nucleotides match TRBD1. V trimming: 5 bases; J trimming: 4 bases; junction bases outside the gene matches: 8. The CDR3 has 16 residues. Germline V CDR1 and CDR2: SEHNR, FQNEAQ (reference sequence).

The chain employs TRBV30 and TRBJ2-3; D gene unclear. The germline V gene encodes CDR1 GTSNPN and CDR2 SVGIG (reference sequence). Deletions cut 3 bases from V and 3 bases from J, with 10 bases between. The CDR3 loop spans 13 amino acids. The CDR3 loop is CAWSPGGTDTQYF. The CDR3 coding sequence is TGTGCCTGGAGCCCTGGTGGGACAGATACGCAGTATTTT.

The chain carries TRBV7-2 and TRBJ1-4; 7 bases are a match to TRBD1. This CDR3 region has 15 residues. V lost 1 base, J lost 8 bases, and 7 bases stayed unmatched. Germline V lookup: CDR1 SGHTA, CDR2 FQGNSA. The CDR3 sequence is CASSLGGQPFEKLFF. DNA for the CDR3: TGTGCCAGCAGCTTAGGGGGACAGCCCTTCGAAAAACTGTTTTTT.

This clone showed up just a few times. The rearrangement uses TRBV2 and TRBJ2-1; no firm D call. Germline V CDR1 and CDR2: SNHLY, FYNNEI. The CDR3 loop spans 12 amino acids. Trimming removed 5 bases at V and 10 bases at J, with 12 bases between. CDR3 sequence reads: CASSPIVREQFF. In DNA, the CDR3 is TGTGCCAGCAGTCCAATTGTGCGAGAGCAGTTCTTC. Full variable domain (missing parts from reference TRBV2 and TRBJ2-1): EPEVTQTPSHQVTQMGQEVILRCVPISNHLYFYWYRQILGQKVEFLVSFYNNEISEKSEIFDDQFSVERPDGSNFTLKIRSTKLEDSAMYFCASSPIVREQFFGPGTRLTVL.

The chain recombines TRBV5-6 with TRBJ1-1, with 12 positions matching TRBD1. The V gene's germline CDR1 is SGHDT and CDR2 YYEEEE. The CDR3 is 19 amino acids. The trim removed 4 bases at V and 3 bases at J, leaving 16 bases unmatched. The CDR3 DNA reads TGTGCCAGCAGCCTCACACGCAAAGGGACAGGGGGCGCACACACTGAAGCTTTCTTT. Translating it yields CASSLTRKGTGGAHTEAFF.

V and J are TRBV29-1 and TRBJ1-6; 9 bases agree with TRBD1. The CDR3 runs to 13 residues. CDR1 and CDR2 (germline): SQVTM, ANQGSEA. V lost 4 bases to trimming and J lost 9 bases; unmatched junction nucleotides: 4. CDR3 region: CSVGDRESSPLHF. The CDR3 DNA is TGCAGCGTTGGGGACAGGGAGAGTTCACCCCTCCACTTT.

This clone has more than one count but fewer than ten. The V and J genes are TRBV2 and TRBJ2-4; D may be TRBD2 (5 bases). V shed 4 bases and J shed 2 bases, with 18 bases lying between them. Per the germline V gene, CDR1 is SNHLY and CDR2 is FYNNEI. The length of the CDR3 is 17 residues. In nucleotides, the CDR3 is TGTGCCAGCAGTGGTCGACCATTCGAGGGAACCAAAAACATTCAGTACTTC. Amino acid sequence: CASSGRPFEGTKNIQYF.

The rearrangement joins TRBV3-1 (or the pseudogene TRBV3-2) to TRBJ1-5; D not certain. CDR1 is LGHDT, CDR2 YNNKEL, per germline (reference sequence). This CDR3 is 13 amino acids long. The ends were cut back, 1 base at V and 5 bases at J, with 6 bases in the middle. CDR3 residues: CASSQGEDQPQHF. The DNA for the CDR3 is TGTGCCAGCAGCCAAGGGGAGGATCAGCCCCAGCATTTT.